This passage covers 18 T cell receptor beta chains from one sample sequenced in a study of beta chain features in type 1 diabetes. Study-wide results and caveats: People with Type 1 diabetes carried modestly yet significantly shorter TCRB CDR3s in all four CD4+ subsets.

What these receptors recognize is not known. Sequencing targeted expressed TCRB transcripts, as all isolated RNA had been reverse transcribed. Some clones are missing from TCRdb's copy, which holds only in-frame ones; the method was immunoSEQ multiplex PCR. The sample has 500,000 to 800,000 clones, roughly an eighth seen once. What was sequenced was naive CD4+ T cells from blood. The receptor source for this set is a man aged 25 to 45 with type 1 diabetes.

V is TRBV27 and J is TRBJ1-2; 7 bases fit TRBD1. The CDR3 is 16 amino acids. Trimming took 5 bases from V and 4 from J; bases not matched to a gene: 13. Germline values: CDR1 MNHEY, CDR2 SMNVEV (reference sequence). In nucleotides, the CDR3 is TGTGCCAGCAGTCCCGATCCCGGACAGGCGGTCTATGGCTACACCTTC. Translating it yields CASSPDPGQAVYGYTF.

This clone was detected only a few times. The V and J genes are TRBV5-1 and TRBJ2-2, with a weak D call TRBD2 (6 bases). This CDR3 spans 17 amino acids. CDR1 and CDR2 from the germline V gene are SGHRS and YFSETQ. The germline V and J ends were trimmed by 2 bases and 3 bases, with 17 bases remaining between them. The CDR3 spells CASSFYFPGGDTGELFF. The CDR3 nucleotides are TGCGCCAGCAGCTTCTACTTCCCCGGGGGAGACACCGGGGAGCTGTTTTTT.

The V and J genes are TRBV9 and TRBJ2-1; 11 nucleotides align to TRBD2. The CDR3 consists of 18 residues. CDR1 is SGDLS, CDR2 YYNGEE, per germline. Germline trimming cut 1 base from V and 3 bases from J; bases unmatched to any gene: 9. As DNA, the CDR3 is TGTGCCAGCAGCGTACGACTAGCGGGGTTCTTAATCTACAATGAGCAGTTCTTC. Its protein product is CASSVRLAGFLIYNEQFF.

This clone was observed a few times. The chain couples TRBV6-5 to TRBJ2-7; 7 bases are a match to TRBD1. CDR1 and CDR2 from the germline V gene are MNHEY and SVGAGI. The ends lost 3 bases at V and 2 bases at J; junction bases unmatched: 7. CDR3 length equals 15 residues. The DNA of the CDR3 is TGTGCCAGCAGTTATCATGCAGGGGGTACCTACGAGCAGTACTTC. This encodes CASSYHAGGTYEQYF.

This clone came up a few times. Other DNA sequences within the sample encode an identical CDR3. The chain employs TRBV18 and TRBJ1-5; weak D call: TRBD1 (5 bases). Trimming shortened V by 2 bases and J by 2 bases, and 7 bases separated the two germline ends. The CDR3 consists of 14 residues. The germline gives CDR1 KGHSH, CDR2 LQKENI. CDR3 in DNA: TGTGCCAGCTCACCAGGAGGGGGCAATCAGCCCCAGCATTTT. Its protein is CASSPGGGNQPQHF.

The chain joins TRBV9 to TRBJ2-1; 13 nucleotides agree with TRBD2. Germline V gene sequence: CDR1 SGDLS, CDR2 YYNGEE. The CDR3 is 16 amino acids. V gave up 6 bases and J gave up 7 bases; unmatched junction bases: 10. The CDR3 reads CASNPTSGGSRNEQFF. CDR3 coding DNA: TGTGCCAGCAACCCGACTAGCGGGGGGTCGCGAAATGAGCAGTTCTTC.

This chain connects TRBV7-3 to TRBJ1-5, with TRBD1 matching over 7 bases. This CDR3 has 14 amino acids. CDR1 SGHTA and CDR2 FQGTGA come from the germline V gene. V trimming: 5 bases; J trimming: 4 bases; junction bases outside the gene matches: 5. The DNA for the CDR3 is TGTGCCAGCAGCCAAACGGGACAGAATCAGCCCCAGCATTTT. This sequence encodes CASSQTGQNQPQHF.

The table lists this clone with a few counts. The chain carries TRBV7-2 and TRBJ2-7; possibly TRBD1 for D (6 bases). From germline, CDR1 is SGHTA and CDR2 FQGNSA. The ends were cut back, 7 bases at V and 7 bases at J, with 14 bases in the middle. The CDR3 sequence is 12 residues long. The CDR3 is CASTAGAPEQYF. The CDR3 region has the DNA TGTGCCAGCACCGCAGGGGCGCCTGAGCAGTACTTC. The full variable domain, in which reference TRBV7-2 and TRBJ2-7 provide the parts outside the CDR3, is GAGVSQSPSNKVTEKGKDVELRCDPISGHTALYWYRQSLGQGLEFLIYFQGNSAPDKSGLPSDRFSAERTGGSVSTLTIQRTQQEDSAVYLCASTAGAPEQYFGPGTRLTVT.

The table lists this clone with a few counts. A junction boundary mismatches the germline segment, possibly from a read error. V usage is TRBV7-2 and J usage is TRBJ2-3; D gene ambiguous. This CDR3 is 14 amino acids long. CDR1 and CDR2 (germline): SGHTA, FQGNSA. CDR3 sequence reads: CASSQNPSTDTQYF. In DNA, the CDR3 is TGCGCCAGCAGCCAGAATCCTAGCACAGATACGCAGTATTTT.

The gene calls are TRBV27 and TRBJ2-1, with 7 bases aligning to TRBD1. The V gene end was trimmed by 4 bases and the J gene end by 4 bases; junction bases not matched to a gene: 4. The germline V gene encodes CDR1 MNHEY and CDR2 SMNVEV (reference sequence). The CDR3 extends over 14 amino acids. CDR3 sequence: CASSWDSTYNEQFF. Written as DNA, the CDR3 is TGTGCCAGCAGTTGGGACAGTACATACAATGAGCAGTTCTTC.

This clone was seen a few times. This rearrangement joins TRBV29-1 to TRBJ2-1; tentative D call: TRBD1 (5 bases). The CDR3 consists of 17 residues. V was trimmed by 3 bases and J by 0 bases, leaving 18 bases between them. Looked up from germline, CDR1 is SQVTM and CDR2 is ANQGSEA. As DNA, the CDR3 is TGCAGCGTTGATCTTAGGGGCCGGATCTTCTCCTACAATGAGCAGTTCTTC. Its protein is CSVDLRGRIFSYNEQFF.

This clone was seen only a few times. In DNA, the CDR3 is TGTGCCAGTAGTAGTGAGAGCTCCTACAATGAGCAGTTCTTC. Translation: CASSSESSYNEQFF. The chain is built from TRBV19 and TRBJ2-1; D gene ambiguous. The germline V and J ends were trimmed by 4 bases and 0 bases, with 7 bases remaining between them. The CDR3 totals 14 residues. Germline assignment: CDR1 LNHDA and CDR2 SQIVND (reference sequence).

This clone was seen only a few times. J is TRBJ1-5 and V is TRBV6-6; D not certain. In germline, CDR1 is MNHNY, CDR2 SVGAGI (reference sequence). Trimming cost V 6 bases and J 0 bases, with 9 bases left between them. The CDR3 spans 14 residues. The CDR3 loop reads CASSRSGSNQPQHF. The DNA for the CDR3 is TGTGCCAGCAGCCGATCCGGTAGCAATCAGCCCCAGCATTTT.

This clone was counted a few times. The chain recombines TRBV27 with TRBJ2-2; D tentatively fits TRBD1 or TRBD2 (6 bases each). CDR1 MNHEY and CDR2 SMNVEV come from the germline V gene (reference sequence). V lost 2 bases and J 7 bases, leaving 14 bases between the germline ends. The CDR3 extends over 15 amino acids. CDR3 sequence reads: CASSLRGRGGGELFF. The DNA of the CDR3 is TGTGCCAGCAGTTTAAGAGGCAGGGGAGGCGGGGAGCTGTTTTTT.

The chain joins TRBV2 to TRBJ2-6; 9 bases agree with TRBD1. V dropped 8 bases and J dropped 2; count of bases not matched to a gene: 4. This CDR3 region has 15 residues. Per germline, CDR1 SNHLY and CDR2 FYNNEI. Here the CDR3 reads CASLRDRAGANVLTF. For the CDR3, the DNA is TGTGCCAGCCTCCGGGACAGGGCTGGGGCCAACGTCCTGACTTTC.

Only a few counts were recorded for this clone. This chain joins TRBV7-9 and TRBJ1-4; 7 bases are a match to TRBD1. Germline values: CDR1 SEHNR, CDR2 FQNEAQ (reference sequence). Trimming took 5 bases from V and 0 from J; bases not matched to a gene: 9. The CDR3 contains 17 residues. The CDR3 region is CASSPRTGVTTNEKLFF. In DNA form, the CDR3 reads TGTGCCAGCAGCCCCCGAACAGGGGTGACAACTAATGAAAAACTGTTTTTT.

The rearrangement uses TRBV18 and TRBJ2-5; TRBD1 aligns across 7 bases. The CDR3 is 15 residues long. The germline CDR1 and CDR2 sequences are KGHSH and LQKENI. The V gene end was trimmed by 3 bases and the J gene end by 5 bases; junction bases not matched to a gene: 9. The CDR3 is CASSPGNRGWETQYF. CDR3 coding DNA: TGTGCCAGCTCACCGGGGAACAGGGGCTGGGAGACCCAGTACTTC. The full variable domain, completed using reference TRBV18 and TRBJ2-5, is NAGVMQNPRHLVRRRGQEARLRCSPMKGHSHVYWYRQLPEEGLKFMVYLQKENIIDESGMPKERFSAEFPKEGPSILRIQQVVRGDSAAYFCASSPGNRGWETQYFGPGTRLLVL.

In its sample, this clone was seen a few times. DNA of the CDR3: TGCAGCGTTGATCTAGACAGGATCCCCGCAGATACGCAGTATTTT. Encoded protein: CSVDLDRIPADTQYF. The J gene is TRBJ2-3, the V gene TRBV29-1; D possibly corresponds to TRBD1 (6 bases). V lost 3 bases and J 4 bases, leaving 17 bases between the germline ends. The CDR3 extends over 15 amino acids. Per the germline V gene, CDR1 is SQVTM and CDR2 is ANQGSEA.